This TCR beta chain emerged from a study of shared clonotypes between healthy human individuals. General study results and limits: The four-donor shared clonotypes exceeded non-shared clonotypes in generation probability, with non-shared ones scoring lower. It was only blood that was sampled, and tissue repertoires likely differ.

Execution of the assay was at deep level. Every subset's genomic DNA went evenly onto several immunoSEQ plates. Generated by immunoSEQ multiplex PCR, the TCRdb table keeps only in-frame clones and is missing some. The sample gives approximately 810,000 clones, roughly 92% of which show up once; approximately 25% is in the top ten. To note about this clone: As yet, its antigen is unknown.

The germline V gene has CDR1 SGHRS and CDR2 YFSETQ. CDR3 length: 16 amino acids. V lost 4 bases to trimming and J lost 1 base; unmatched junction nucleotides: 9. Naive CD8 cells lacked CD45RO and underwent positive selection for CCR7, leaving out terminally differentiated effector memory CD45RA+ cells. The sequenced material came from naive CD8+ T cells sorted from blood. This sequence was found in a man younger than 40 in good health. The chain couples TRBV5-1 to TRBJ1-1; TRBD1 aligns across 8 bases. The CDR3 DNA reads TGCGCCAGCAGCGTGACGATCGGACAGGGGAACACTGAAGCTTTCTTT. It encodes CASSVTIGQGNTEAFF.